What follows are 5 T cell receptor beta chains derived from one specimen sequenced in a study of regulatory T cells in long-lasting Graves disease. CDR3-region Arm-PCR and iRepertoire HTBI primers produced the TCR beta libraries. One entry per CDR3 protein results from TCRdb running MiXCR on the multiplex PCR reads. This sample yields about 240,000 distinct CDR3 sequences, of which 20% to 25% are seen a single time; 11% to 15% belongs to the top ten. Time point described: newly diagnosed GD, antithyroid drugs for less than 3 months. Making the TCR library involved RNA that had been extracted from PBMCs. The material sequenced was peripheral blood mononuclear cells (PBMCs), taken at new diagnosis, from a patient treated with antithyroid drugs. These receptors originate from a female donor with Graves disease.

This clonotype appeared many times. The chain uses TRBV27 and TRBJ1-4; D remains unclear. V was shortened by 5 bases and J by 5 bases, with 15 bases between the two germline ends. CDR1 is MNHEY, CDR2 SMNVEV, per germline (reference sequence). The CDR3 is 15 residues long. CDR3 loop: CASSPNSRLNEKLFF. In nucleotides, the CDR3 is TGTGCCAGCAGTCCAAACAGCCGTCTAAATGAAAAACTGTTTTTT.

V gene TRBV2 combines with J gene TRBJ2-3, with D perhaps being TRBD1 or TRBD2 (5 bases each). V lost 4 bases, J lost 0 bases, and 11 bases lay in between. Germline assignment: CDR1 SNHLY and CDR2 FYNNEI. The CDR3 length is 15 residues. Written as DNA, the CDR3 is TGTGCCAGCAGTGCAGGGACGGCTAGCACAGATACGCAGTATTTT. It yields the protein CASSAGTASTDTQYF.

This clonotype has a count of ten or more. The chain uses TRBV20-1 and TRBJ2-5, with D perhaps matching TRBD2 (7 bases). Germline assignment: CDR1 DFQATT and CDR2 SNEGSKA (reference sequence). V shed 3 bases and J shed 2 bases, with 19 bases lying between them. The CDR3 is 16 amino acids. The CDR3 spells CSASPARGGDQETQYF. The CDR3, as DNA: TGCAGTGCTAGCCCCGCCAGGGGAGGGGATCAAGAGACCCAGTACTTC.

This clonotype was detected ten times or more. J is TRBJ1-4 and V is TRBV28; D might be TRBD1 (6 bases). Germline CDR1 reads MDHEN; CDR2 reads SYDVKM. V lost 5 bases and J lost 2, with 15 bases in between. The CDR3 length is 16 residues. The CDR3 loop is CASSLRQAITNEKLFF. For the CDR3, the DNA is TGTGCCAGCAGTCTTCGACAGGCCATTACTAATGAAAAACTGTTTTTT.

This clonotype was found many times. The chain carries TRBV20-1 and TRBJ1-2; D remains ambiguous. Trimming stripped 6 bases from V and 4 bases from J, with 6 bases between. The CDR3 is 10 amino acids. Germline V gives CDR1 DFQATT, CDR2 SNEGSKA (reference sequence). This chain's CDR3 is CSARSYGYTF. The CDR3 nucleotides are TGCAGTGCCAGGAGCTATGGCTACACCTTC.